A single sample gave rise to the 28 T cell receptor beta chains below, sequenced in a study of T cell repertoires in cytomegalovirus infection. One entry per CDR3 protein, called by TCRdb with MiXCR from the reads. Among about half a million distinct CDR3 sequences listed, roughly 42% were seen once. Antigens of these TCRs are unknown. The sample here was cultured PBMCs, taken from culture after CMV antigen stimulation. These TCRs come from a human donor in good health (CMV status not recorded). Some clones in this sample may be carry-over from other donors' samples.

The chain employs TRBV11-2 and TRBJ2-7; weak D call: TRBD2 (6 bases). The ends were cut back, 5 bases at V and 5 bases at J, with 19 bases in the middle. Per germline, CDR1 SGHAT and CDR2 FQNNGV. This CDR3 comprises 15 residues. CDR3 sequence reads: CASSGPGTHTDEQYF. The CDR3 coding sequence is TGTGCCAGCAGCGGACCCGGGACTCACACGGACGAGCAGTACTTC.

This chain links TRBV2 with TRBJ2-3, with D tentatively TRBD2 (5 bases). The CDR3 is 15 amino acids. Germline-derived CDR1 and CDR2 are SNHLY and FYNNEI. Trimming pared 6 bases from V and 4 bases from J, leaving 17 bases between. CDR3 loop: CASRKASPGADTQYF. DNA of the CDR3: TGTGCCAGCAGGAAGGCTAGCCCGGGTGCAGATACGCAGTATTTT. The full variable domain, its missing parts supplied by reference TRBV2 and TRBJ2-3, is EPEVTQTPSHQVTQMGQEVILRCVPISNHLYFYWYRQILGQKVEFLVSFYNNEISEKSEIFDDQFSVERPDGSNFTLKIRSTKLEDSAMYFCASRKASPGADTQYFGPGTRLTVL.

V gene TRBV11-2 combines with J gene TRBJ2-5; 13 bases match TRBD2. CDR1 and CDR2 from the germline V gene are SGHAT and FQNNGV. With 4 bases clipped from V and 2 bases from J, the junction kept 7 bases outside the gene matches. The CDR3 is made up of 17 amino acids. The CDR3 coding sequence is TGTGCCAGCAGCTCCGGGACTAGCGGGACCCCACAAGAGACCCAGTACTTC. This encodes CASSSGTSGTPQETQYF.

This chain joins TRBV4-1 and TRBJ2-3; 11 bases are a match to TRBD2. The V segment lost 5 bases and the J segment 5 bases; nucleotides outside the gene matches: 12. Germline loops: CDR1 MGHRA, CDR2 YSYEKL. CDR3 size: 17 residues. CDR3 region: CASSYPLAGGPKDTQYF. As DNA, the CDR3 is TGCGCCAGCAGCTATCCCTTAGCGGGGGGGCCGAAAGATACGCAGTATTTT.

The CDR3: CASGLDRDQPQHF. Written as DNA, the CDR3 is TGTGCCAGTGGACTCGACAGGGACCAGCCCCAGCATTTT. J is TRBJ1-5 and V is TRBV7-8; 7 bases map to TRBD1. This CDR3 comprises 13 residues. Unmatched junction bases numbered 9, after V lost 9 bases and J lost 7 bases. Per the germline V gene, CDR1 is SGHVS and CDR2 is FQNEAQ.

The CDR3 bases are TGCAGTGCTAGTCGCAGTAAAGCGCAAGAGACCCAGTACTTC. It yields the protein CSASRSKAQETQYF. The chain uses TRBV20-1 and TRBJ2-5; no clear D. The V gene's germline CDR1 is DFQATT and CDR2 SNEGSKA (reference sequence). There are 14 residues in the CDR3. V gave up 3 bases and J gave up 2 bases, with 13 bases separating them.

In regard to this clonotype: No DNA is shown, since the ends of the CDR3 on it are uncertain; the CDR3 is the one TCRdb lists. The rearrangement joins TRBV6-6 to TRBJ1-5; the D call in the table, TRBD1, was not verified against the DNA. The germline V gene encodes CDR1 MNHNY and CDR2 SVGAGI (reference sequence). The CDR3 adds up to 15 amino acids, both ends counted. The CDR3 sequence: CASSSSGAVGQPQHF.

The CDR3 loop is CASSLGWVDQETQYF. Here the CDR3 DNA reads TGTGCCAGCAGCTTAGGGTGGGTGGACCAAGAGACCCAGTACTTC. The genes are TRBV7-9 and TRBJ2-5; D remains ambiguous. Germline loops: CDR1 SEHNR, CDR2 FQNEAQ (reference sequence). V lost 1 base and J 0 bases, leaving 9 bases between the germline ends. The CDR3 is made up of 15 amino acids.

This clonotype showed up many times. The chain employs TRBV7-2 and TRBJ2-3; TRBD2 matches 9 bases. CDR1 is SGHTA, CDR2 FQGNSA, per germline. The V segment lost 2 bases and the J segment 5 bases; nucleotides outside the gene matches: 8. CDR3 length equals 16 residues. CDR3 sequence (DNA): TGTGCCAGCAGCTTACTGGCGGGAGGGACGGAAGATACGCAGTATTTT. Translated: CASSLLAGGTEDTQYF.

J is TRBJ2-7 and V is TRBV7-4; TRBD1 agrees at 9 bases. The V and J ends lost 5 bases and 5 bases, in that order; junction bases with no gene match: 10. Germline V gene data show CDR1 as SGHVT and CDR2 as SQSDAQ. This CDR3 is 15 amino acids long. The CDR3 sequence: CASSPGQGGGNEQYF. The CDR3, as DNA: TGTGCCAGCAGCCCGGGACAGGGAGGGGGAAACGAGCAGTACTTC.

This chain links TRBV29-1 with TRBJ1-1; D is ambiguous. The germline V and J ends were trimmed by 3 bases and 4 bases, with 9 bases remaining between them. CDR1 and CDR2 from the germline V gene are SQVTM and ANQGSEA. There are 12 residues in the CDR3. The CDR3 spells CSVDQDSTEAFF. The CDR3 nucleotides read TGCAGCGTTGATCAGGATAGCACTGAAGCTTTCTTT. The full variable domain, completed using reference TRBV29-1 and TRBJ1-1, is SAVISQKPSRDICQRGTSLTIQCQVDSQVTMMFWYRQQPGQSLTLIATANQGSEATYESGFVIDKFPISRPNLTFSTLTVSNMSPEDSSIYLCSVDQDSTEAFFGQGTRLTVV.

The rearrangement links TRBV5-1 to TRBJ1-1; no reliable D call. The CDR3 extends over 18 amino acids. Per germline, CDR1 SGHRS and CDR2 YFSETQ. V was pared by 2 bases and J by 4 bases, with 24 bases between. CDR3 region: CASSFDNRVPPASTEAFF. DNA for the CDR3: TGCGCCAGCAGCTTCGACAACAGAGTACCACCCGCGAGCACTGAAGCTTTCTTT.

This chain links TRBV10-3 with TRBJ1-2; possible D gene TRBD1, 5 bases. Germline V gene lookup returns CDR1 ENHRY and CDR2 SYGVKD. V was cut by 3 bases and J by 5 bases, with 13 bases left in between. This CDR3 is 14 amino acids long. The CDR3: CAISESRVGYGYTF. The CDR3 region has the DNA TGTGCCATCAGTGAATCCAGGGTCGGGTATGGCTACACCTTC.

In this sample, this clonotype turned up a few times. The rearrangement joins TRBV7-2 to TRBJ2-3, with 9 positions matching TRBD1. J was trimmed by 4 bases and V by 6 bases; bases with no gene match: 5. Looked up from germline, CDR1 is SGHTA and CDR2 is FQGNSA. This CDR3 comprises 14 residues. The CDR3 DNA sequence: TGTGCCAGCAGTTACCGGGACAGGGCAGATACGCAGTATTTT. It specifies CASSYRDRADTQYF. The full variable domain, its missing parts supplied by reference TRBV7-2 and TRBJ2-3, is GAGVSQSPSNKVTEKGKDVELRCDPISGHTALYWYRQSLGQGLEFLIYFQGNSAPDKSGLPSDRFSAERTGGSVSTLTIQRTQQEDSAVYLCASSYRDRADTQYFGPGTRLTVL.

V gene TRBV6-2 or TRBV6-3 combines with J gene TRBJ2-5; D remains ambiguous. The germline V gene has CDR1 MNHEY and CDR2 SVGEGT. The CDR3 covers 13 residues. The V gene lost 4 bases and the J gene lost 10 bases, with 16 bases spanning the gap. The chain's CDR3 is CASSSRAVMNQYF. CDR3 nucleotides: TGTGCCAGCAGTTCCCGGGCCGTTATGAACCAGTACTTC.

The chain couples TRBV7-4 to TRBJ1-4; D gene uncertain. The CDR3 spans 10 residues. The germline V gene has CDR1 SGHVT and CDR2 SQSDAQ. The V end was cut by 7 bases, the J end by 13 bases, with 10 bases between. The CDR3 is CASTGKRLFF. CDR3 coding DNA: TGTGCCAGCACGGGCAAGAGACTGTTTTTT.

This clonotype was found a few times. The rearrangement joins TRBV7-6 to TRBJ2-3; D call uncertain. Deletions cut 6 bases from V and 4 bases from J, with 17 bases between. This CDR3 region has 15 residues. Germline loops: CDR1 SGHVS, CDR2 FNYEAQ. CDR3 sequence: CASSQSGSVADTQYF. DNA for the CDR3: TGTGCCAGCAGTCAAAGTGGTTCCGTTGCAGATACGCAGTATTTT.

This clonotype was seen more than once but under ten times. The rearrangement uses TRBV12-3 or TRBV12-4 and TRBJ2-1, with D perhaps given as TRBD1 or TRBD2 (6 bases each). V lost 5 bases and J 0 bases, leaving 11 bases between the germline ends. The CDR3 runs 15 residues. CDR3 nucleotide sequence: TGTGCCAGCAGTGCGGGACATAGCTCCTACAATGAGCAGTTCTTC. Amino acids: CASSAGHSSYNEQFF.

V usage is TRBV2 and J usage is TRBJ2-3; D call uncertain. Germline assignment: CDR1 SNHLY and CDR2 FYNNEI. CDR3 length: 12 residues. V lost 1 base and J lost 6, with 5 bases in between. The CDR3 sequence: CASSEESDTQYF. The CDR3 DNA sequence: TGTGCCAGCAGTGAAGAGTCCGATACGCAGTATTTT.

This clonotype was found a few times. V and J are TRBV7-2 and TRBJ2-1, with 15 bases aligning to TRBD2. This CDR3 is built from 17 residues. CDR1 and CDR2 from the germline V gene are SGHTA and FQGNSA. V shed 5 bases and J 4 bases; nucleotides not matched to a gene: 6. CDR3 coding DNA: TGTGCCAGCAGCCCCGGGACTAGCGGGAGGAGGTACAATGAGCAGTTCTTC. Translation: CASSPGTSGRRYNEQFF.

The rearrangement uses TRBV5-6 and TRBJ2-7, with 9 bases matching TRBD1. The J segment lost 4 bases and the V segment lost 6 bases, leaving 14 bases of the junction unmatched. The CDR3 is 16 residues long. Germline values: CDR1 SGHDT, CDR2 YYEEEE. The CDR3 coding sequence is TGTGCCAGCAACCTGTTAACCGGGACAGGGCGATACGAGCAGTACTTC. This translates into CASNLLTGTGRYEQYF. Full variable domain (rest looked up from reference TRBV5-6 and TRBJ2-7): DAGVTQSPTHLIKTRGQQVTLRCSPKSGHDTVSWYQQALGQGPQFIFQYYEEEERQRGNFPDRFSGHQFPNYSSELNVNALLLGDSALYLCASNLLTGTGRYEQYFGPGTRLTVT.

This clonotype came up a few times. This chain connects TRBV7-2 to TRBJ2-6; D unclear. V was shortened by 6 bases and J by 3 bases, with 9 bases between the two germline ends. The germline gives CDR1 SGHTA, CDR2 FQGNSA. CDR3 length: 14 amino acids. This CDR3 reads CASSFRFGANVLTF. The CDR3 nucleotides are TGTGCCAGCAGTTTTAGATTTGGGGCCAACGTCCTGACTTTC.

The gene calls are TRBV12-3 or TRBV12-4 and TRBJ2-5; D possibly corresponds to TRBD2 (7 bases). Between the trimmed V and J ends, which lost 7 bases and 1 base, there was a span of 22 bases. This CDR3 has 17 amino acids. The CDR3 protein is CASTRRGGGYSQETQYF. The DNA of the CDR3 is TGTGCCAGCACCCGAAGGGGCGGGGGCTACTCCCAAGAGACCCAGTACTTC.

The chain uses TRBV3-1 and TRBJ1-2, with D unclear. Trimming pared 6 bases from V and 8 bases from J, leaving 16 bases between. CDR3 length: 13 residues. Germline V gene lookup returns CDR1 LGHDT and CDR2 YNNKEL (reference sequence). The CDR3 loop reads CASSHRDQLGYTF. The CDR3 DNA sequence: TGTGCCAGCAGTCACCGGGATCAACTAGGCTACACCTTC.

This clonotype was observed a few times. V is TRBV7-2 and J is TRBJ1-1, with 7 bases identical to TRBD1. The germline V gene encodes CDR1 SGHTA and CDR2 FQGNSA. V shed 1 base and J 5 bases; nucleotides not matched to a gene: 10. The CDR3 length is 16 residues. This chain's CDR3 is CASSLDLLQGGTEAFF. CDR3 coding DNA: TGTGCCAGCAGCTTAGATCTCCTGCAGGGGGGGACTGAAGCTTTCTTT.

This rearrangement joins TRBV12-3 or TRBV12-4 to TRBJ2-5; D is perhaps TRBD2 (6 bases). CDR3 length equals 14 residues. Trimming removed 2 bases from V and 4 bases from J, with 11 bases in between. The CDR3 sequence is CASSLLAMGETQYF. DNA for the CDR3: TGTGCCAGCAGTTTACTAGCGATGGGAGAGACCCAGTACTTC.

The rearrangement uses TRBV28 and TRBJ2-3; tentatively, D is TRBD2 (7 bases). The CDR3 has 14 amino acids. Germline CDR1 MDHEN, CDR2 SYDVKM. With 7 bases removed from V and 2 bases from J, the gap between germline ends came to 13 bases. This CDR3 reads CASNPGGPTDTQYF. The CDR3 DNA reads TGTGCCAGCAACCCGGGGGGCCCCACAGATACGCAGTATTTT. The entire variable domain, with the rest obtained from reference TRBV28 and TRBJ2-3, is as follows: DVKVTQSSRYLVKRTGEKVFLECVQDMDHENMFWYRQDPGLGLRLIYFSYDVKMKEKGDIPEGYSVSREKKERFSLILESASTNQTSMYLCASNPGGPTDTQYFGPGTRLTVL.

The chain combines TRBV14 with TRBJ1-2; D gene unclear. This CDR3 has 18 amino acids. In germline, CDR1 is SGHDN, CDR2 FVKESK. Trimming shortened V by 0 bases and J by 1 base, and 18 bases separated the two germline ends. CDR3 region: CASSQDYGIGRSNYGYTF. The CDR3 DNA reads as TGTGCCAGCAGCCAAGATTACGGGATCGGTCGTAGTAACTATGGCTACACCTTC.